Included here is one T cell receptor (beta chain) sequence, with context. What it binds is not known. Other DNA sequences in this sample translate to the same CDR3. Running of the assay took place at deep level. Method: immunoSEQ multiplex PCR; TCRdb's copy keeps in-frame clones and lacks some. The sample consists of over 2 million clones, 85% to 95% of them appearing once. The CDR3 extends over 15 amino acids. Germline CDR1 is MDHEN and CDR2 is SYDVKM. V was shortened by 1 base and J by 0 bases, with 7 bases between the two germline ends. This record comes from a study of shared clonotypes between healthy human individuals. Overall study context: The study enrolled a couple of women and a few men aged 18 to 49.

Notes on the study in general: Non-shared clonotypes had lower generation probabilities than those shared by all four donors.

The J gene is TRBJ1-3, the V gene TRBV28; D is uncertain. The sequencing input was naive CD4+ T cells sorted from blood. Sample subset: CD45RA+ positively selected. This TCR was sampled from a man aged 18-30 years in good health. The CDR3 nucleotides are TGTGCCAGCAGTTTATCCGTAAGCTCTGGAAACACCATATATTTT. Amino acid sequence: CASSLSVSSGNTIYF.